These 11 T cell receptor beta chains originate from one sample sequenced in a study of shared clonotypes between healthy human individuals. Clones were sequenced by immunoSEQ multiplex PCR, and TCRdb holds only the in-frame ones, with some missing. Of over 2 million clones in the sample, 85% to 95% were seen once. The sample taken for sequencing was naive CD4+ T cells from PBMCs. Subset here: CD45RA+ positively selected. Every receptor here comes from a man aged 18 to 35 in good health. Some clones in this sample may be carry-over from other donors' samples.

The CDR3 here is CRWGEQFF. The CDR3 nucleotides are TGCAGGTGGGGTGAGCAGTTCTTC. This sequence joins TRBV20-1 and TRBJ2-1; D is unclear. Germline CDR1 reads DFQATT; CDR2 reads SNEGSKA (reference sequence). The CDR3 sequence is 8 residues long.

The CDR3 bases are TGTGCCAGCAGCGGGACAGGGGGAAACACCATATATTTT. Its translation is CASSGTGGNTIYF. The chain couples TRBV11-2 to TRBJ1-3; 9 bases are shared with TRBD1. The germline V gene has CDR1 SGHAT and CDR2 FQNNGV. The J segment lost 4 bases and the V segment lost 5 bases, leaving 0 bases of the junction unmatched. This CDR3 comprises 13 residues.

The sample holds a few counts of this clone. The chain uses TRBV19 and TRBJ1-1; TRBD1 might be the D (5 bases). The CDR3 covers 14 residues. V lost 9 bases to trimming and J lost 1 base, with 15 bases between them. Germline V CDR1 and CDR2: LNHDA, SQIVND (reference sequence). CDR3 region: CARLQSTGNTEAFF. CDR3 nucleotide sequence: TGTGCCAGGCTCCAAAGTACAGGGAACACTGAAGCTTTCTTT.

The chain links TRBV9 to TRBJ2-7, with a tentative D call TRBD1 (5 bases). Germline-derived CDR1 and CDR2 are SGDLS and YYNGEE. Trimming left V 0 bases short and J 3 bases short, with 10 bases between. The CDR3 runs 14 residues. In DNA form, the CDR3 reads TGTGCCAGCAGCGTAGCTGGGCAGGGCTACGAGCAGTACTTC. Translating gives CASSVAGQGYEQYF.

The gene calls are TRBV5-1 and TRBJ2-7; D possibly matches TRBD1 or TRBD2 (5 bases each). Germline-derived CDR1 and CDR2 are SGHRS and YFSETQ. The CDR3 spans 14 residues. With 6 bases removed from V and 3 bases from J, the gap between germline ends came to 16 bases. CDR3 amino acids: CASKPTGTYYEQYF. The CDR3 region has the DNA TGCGCCAGCAAACCAACCGGGACGTACTACGAGCAGTACTTC.

V is TRBV2 and J is TRBJ1-5; no clear D gene. The germline gives CDR1 SNHLY, CDR2 FYNNEI. Trimming took 1 base from V and 4 from J, leaving 5 bases between them. The CDR3 is 13 residues long. The CDR3 bases are TGTGCCAGCAGTGAAGGAACTAATCAGCCCCAGCATTTT. Translated, it gives CASSEGTNQPQHF.

The V and J genes are TRBV5-4 and TRBJ2-1, with 8 bases identical to TRBD2. The trim removed 5 bases at V and 7 bases at J, leaving 14 bases unmatched. The germline CDR1 and CDR2 sequences are SGHNT and YYREEE (reference sequence). This CDR3 has 16 amino acids. The CDR3 region is CASRLTASGSKNEQFF. CDR3 sequence (DNA): TGTGCCAGCAGACTAACGGCCAGCGGGAGTAAGAATGAGCAGTTCTTC.

The chain employs TRBV9 and TRBJ1-3; 7 bases agree with TRBD1. Unmatched junction bases numbered 3, after V lost 4 bases and J lost 2 bases. CDR3 length: 14 residues. CDR1 and CDR2 from the germline V gene are SGDLS and YYNGEE. The CDR3 protein is CASSQQGAGNTIYF. The CDR3 nucleotides are TGTGCCAGCAGCCAGCAGGGGGCTGGAAACACCATATATTTT. The full variable domain, with the rest looked up from reference TRBV9 and TRBJ1-3, is DSGVTQTPKHLITATGQRVTLRCSPRSGDLSVYWYQQSLDQGLQFLIQYYNGEERAKGNILERFSAQQFPDLHSELNLSSLELGDSALYFCASSQQGAGNTIYFGEGSWLTVV.

This chain uses TRBV6-5 with TRBJ1-5; 7 nucleotides agree with TRBD1. This CDR3 comprises 13 residues. Germline values: CDR1 MNHEY, CDR2 SVGAGI. J gave up 5 bases and V 6 bases, and 4 bases lay outside the gene matches. The CDR3, as DNA: TGTGCCAGCAGACAGGGGACCTATCAGCCCCAGCATTTT. Encoded protein: CASRQGTYQPQHF.

The rearrangement uses TRBV6-4 and TRBJ2-4; D perhaps matches TRBD1 (6 bases). The CDR3 sequence is 14 residues long. From germline, CDR1 is MRHNA and CDR2 SNTAGT. Trimming took off 4 bases at V and 4 bases at J, with 11 bases between the two ends. CDR3 bases: TGTGCCAGCAGTGCTGGGGGCGGTAAAAACATTCAGTACTTC. Translation: CASSAGGGKNIQYF.

The rearrangement links TRBV18 to TRBJ2-5; TRBD1 agrees at 11 bases. Trimming removed 5 bases from V and 6 bases from J; junction bases left unmatched: 5. Looked up from germline, CDR1 is KGHSH and CDR2 is LQKENI. There are 14 residues in the CDR3. CDR3 region: CASSRTGGAKTQYF. Here the CDR3 DNA reads TGTGCCAGCTCAAGGACAGGGGGCGCGAAGACCCAGTACTTC.